A single sample is the source of the 17 T cell receptor beta chains below, sequenced in a study of blood T cell repertoires in COVID-19 (dated by TCRdb to 2018 to 2020). The receptor library was made with the immunoSEQ multiplex PCR assay. Drawn from immuneACCESS, this table holds only the in-frame rearrangements with V and J called that TCRdb kept. Clones are partly lost; checked studies trace under half to an unresolved V gene and leave the rest unexplained. This sample is represented by approximately 240,000 clones; roughly 87% of them were singletons. The top ten hold over 6% of the sample. Sequences were obtained from PBMCs or T cells enriched from blood (not recorded which). The source of these receptors is a woman aged 25 to 45 with acute COVID-19.

The V call is TRBV6-1, the J call TRBJ2-7; tentative D call: TRBD1 (6 bases). The V end was cut by 6 bases, the J end by 0 bases, with 12 bases between. This CDR3 is 14 amino acids long. Germline-derived CDR1 and CDR2 are MNHNS and SASEGT. CDR3 loop: CASRDGQNSYEQYF. In nucleotides, the CDR3 is TGTGCCAGCAGGGACGGACAGAACTCCTACGAGCAGTACTTC.

This sequence joins TRBV3-1 (or the pseudogene TRBV3-2) and TRBJ2-5, with TRBD2 matching 10 bases. Germline trimming cut 6 bases from V and 0 bases from J; bases unmatched to any gene: 7. Germline V lookup: CDR1 LGHDT, CDR2 YNNKEL (reference sequence). The CDR3 is 16 residues long. This CDR3 reads CASREGTSAYQETQYF. CDR3 DNA: TGTGCCAGCAGAGAAGGGACTAGCGCCTACCAAGAGACCCAGTACTTC.

The chain couples TRBV11-2 to TRBJ2-4, with D perhaps TRBD1 (5 bases). Germline CDR1 is SGHAT and CDR2 is FQNNGV. This CDR3 comprises 15 residues. Trimming removed 10 bases at V and 6 bases at J, with 22 bases between. CDR3 coding DNA: TGTGCCACTACCGAAAGGGGTTACGGTAGAAACATTCAGTACTTC. Amino acids: CATTERGYGRNIQYF.

The rearrangement links TRBV29-1 to TRBJ2-7; no clear D. The CDR3 spans 13 residues. V was trimmed by 2 bases and J by 0 bases, leaving 8 bases between them. Germline lookup yields CDR1 SQVTM and CDR2 ANQGSEA. The CDR3 DNA reads TGCAGCGTTGAACGCGTTGGCTCCTACGAGCAGTACTTC. Its translation: CSVERVGSYEQYF.

This rearrangement joins TRBV19 to TRBJ2-7, with 13 bases identical to TRBD2. CDR1 and CDR2 from the germline V gene are LNHDA and SQIVND (reference sequence). This CDR3 has 17 residues. V was pared by 4 bases and J by 0 bases, with 6 bases of the junction left unmatched. The CDR3 protein is CASSNWTSGGSSYEQYF. The CDR3, as DNA: TGTGCCAGTAGTAACTGGACTAGCGGGGGCAGCTCCTACGAGCAGTACTTC.

The genes are TRBV2 and TRBJ1-1; D remains unclear. This CDR3 comprises 14 residues. V shed 3 bases and J shed 4 bases, with 12 bases lying between them. Germline V gives CDR1 SNHLY, CDR2 FYNNEI. CDR3 residues: CASSEEFRGTEAFF. Written as DNA, the CDR3 is TGTGCCAGCAGTGAGGAGTTCCGGGGCACTGAAGCTTTCTTT. Complete variable domain (other parts from reference TRBV2 and TRBJ1-1): EPEVTQTPSHQVTQMGQEVILRCVPISNHLYFYWYRQILGQKVEFLVSFYNNEISEKSEIFDDQFSVERPDGSNFTLKIRSTKLEDSAMYFCASSEEFRGTEAFFGQGTRLTVV.

This clone was picked up a small number of times. The chain is built from TRBV5-1 and TRBJ1-1; TRBD1 might be the D (5 bases). CDR1 is SGHRS and CDR2 is YFSETQ in the germline V gene. Trimming shortened V by 3 bases and J by 6 bases, and 18 bases separated the two germline ends. The CDR3 sequence is 15 residues long. DNA for the CDR3: TGCGCCAGCAGCTCGCAGGGAACCCACGCCGCTGAAGCTTTCTTT. This sequence encodes CASSSQGTHAAEAFF.

V and J are TRBV5-1 and TRBJ2-2; 7 positions match TRBD2. This CDR3 has 15 amino acids. V dropped 4 bases and J dropped 2; count of bases not matched to a gene: 5. From germline, CDR1 is SGHRS and CDR2 YFSETQ. In DNA, the CDR3 is TGCGCCAGCAGCCTGACTAGCCCTAACACCGGGGAGCTGTTTTTT. This sequence encodes CASSLTSPNTGELFF.

The J gene is TRBJ1-1, the V gene TRBV5-6; D uncertain. The CDR3 consists of 13 residues. Germline V CDR1 and CDR2: SGHDT, YYEEEE. V lost 1 base and J 1 base, leaving 5 bases between the germline ends. The CDR3 here is CASSLSRNTEAFF. In nucleotides, the CDR3 is TGTGCCAGCAGCTTGTCCAGGAACACTGAAGCTTTCTTT.

This clone was found a few times. The chain couples TRBV19 to TRBJ2-1, with 9 bases lining up with TRBD1. V shed 7 bases and J 7 bases; nucleotides not matched to a gene: 8. CDR3 length: 14 amino acids. CDR1 is LNHDA and CDR2 is SQIVND in the germline V gene (reference sequence). Written as DNA, the CDR3 is TGTGCCAGTACGGACAGGGGTATTTCAAATGAGCAGTTCTTC. It codes for CASTDRGISNEQFF.

The rearrangement joins TRBV10-3 to TRBJ2-3; 8 nucleotides align to TRBD2. The CDR3 is made up of 14 amino acids. The germline V gene encodes CDR1 ENHRY and CDR2 SYGVKD. V was pared by 4 bases and J by 0 bases, with 0 bases of the junction left unmatched. CDR3 protein: CAISGGRSTDTQYF. CDR3 sequence (DNA): TGTGCCATCAGTGGCGGGAGGAGCACAGATACGCAGTATTTT.

The chain couples TRBV7-2 to TRBJ2-3; 10 nucleotides agree with TRBD1. Germline V gene data show CDR1 as SGHTA and CDR2 as FQGNSA. The CDR3 has 14 amino acids. Trimming took 4 bases from V and 5 from J; bases not matched to a gene: 3. The CDR3 region has the DNA TGTGCCAGCAGCTCCGGGACAGGGGAAGATACGCAGTATTTT. Translating it yields CASSSGTGEDTQYF.

This clone was observed a single time. CDR3 coding DNA: TGTGCCAGCAGCCCGCAGGGGGACGGCACTGAAGCTTTCTTT. It translates to CASSPQGDGTEAFF. The chain is built from TRBV7-8 and TRBJ1-1, with 7 nucleotides matching TRBD1. The CDR3 is 14 residues long. V lost 5 bases to trimming and J lost 4 bases; unmatched junction nucleotides: 7. Germline lookup yields CDR1 SGHVS and CDR2 FQNEAQ.

The CDR3 sequence: CASFPIGAEDYGYTF. Written as DNA, the CDR3 is TGTGCCAGCTTTCCCATTGGAGCGGAAGACTATGGCTACACCTTC. The chain is built from TRBV28 and TRBJ1-2, with no clear D. This CDR3 contains 15 residues. With 8 bases removed from V and 3 bases from J, the gap between germline ends came to 19 bases. CDR1 and CDR2 from the germline V gene are MDHEN and SYDVKM.

The gene calls are TRBV10-3 and TRBJ1-2; no clear D. V lost 6 bases, J lost 4 bases, and 18 bases lay in between. CDR1 and CDR2 from the germline V gene are ENHRY and SYGVKD. The CDR3 is 15 residues long. The CDR3 reads CAISEGLNSPYGYTF. CDR3 in DNA: TGTGCCATCAGCGAGGGTTTAAACTCTCCCTATGGCTACACCTTC.

The chain couples TRBV4-3 to TRBJ2-7, with 10 bases matching TRBD2. With V trimmed by 1 base and J by 3 bases, 12 bases remained unmatched. CDR3 length: 18 residues. Germline assignment: CDR1 LGHNA and CDR2 YSLEER. In DNA, the CDR3 is TGCGCCAGCAGCCAAGCCGCCCTAGCGGGAGTTGGGCTCTACGAGCAGTACTTC. Protein product: CASSQAALAGVGLYEQYF.

V usage is TRBV4-1 and J usage is TRBJ2-7; D may be TRBD1 (6 bases). The CDR3 covers 15 residues. Germline V lookup: CDR1 MGHRA, CDR2 YSYEKL. Trimming shortened V by 1 base and J by 3 bases, and 13 bases separated the two germline ends. The CDR3 loop is CASSQAWAGDYEQYF. CDR3 DNA: TGCGCCAGCAGCCAAGCTTGGGCAGGGGACTACGAGCAGTACTTC.